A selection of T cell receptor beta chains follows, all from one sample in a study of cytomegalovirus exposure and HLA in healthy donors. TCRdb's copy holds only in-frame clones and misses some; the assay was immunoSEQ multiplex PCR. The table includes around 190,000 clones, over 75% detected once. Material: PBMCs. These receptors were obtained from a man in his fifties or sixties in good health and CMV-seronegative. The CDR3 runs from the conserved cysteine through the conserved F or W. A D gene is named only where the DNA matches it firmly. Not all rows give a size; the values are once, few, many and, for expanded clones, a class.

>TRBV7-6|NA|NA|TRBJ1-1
TGTGCCAGCAGCAAGCCGCCAGACAGGGAAGCTTTCTTT
CASSKPPDREAFF
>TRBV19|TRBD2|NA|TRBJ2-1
TGTGCCAGTAGCAGGCTAGCGGGTGGGGGCAATGAGCAGTTCTTC
CASSRLAGGGNEQFF
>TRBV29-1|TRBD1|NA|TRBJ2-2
TGCAGCGTTGTTGGACAGGAAACCGGGGAGCTGTTTTTT
CSVVGQETGELFF
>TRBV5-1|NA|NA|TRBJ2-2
TGCGCCAGCAGTATTAATACAGGGCGCGCCGGGGAGCTGTTTTTT
CASSINTGRAGELFF
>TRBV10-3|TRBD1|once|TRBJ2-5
TGTGCCATCAGTGAGAGGGACAGGGGGGGCCAAGAGACCCAGTACTTC
CAISERDRGGQETQYF
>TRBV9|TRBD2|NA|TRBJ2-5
TGTGCCAGCAGCTTCCGAGCGGGGGGAGAGACCCAGTACTTC
CASSFRAGGETQYF
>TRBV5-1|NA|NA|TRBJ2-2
TGCGCCAGCAGTCCGACAGGCACTACGAACACCGGGGAGCTGTTTTTT
CASSPTGTTNTGELFF
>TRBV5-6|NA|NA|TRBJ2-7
TGTGCCAGCAGCTTGCCCCTAGCGCTTGAGCAGTACTTC
CASSLPLALEQYF
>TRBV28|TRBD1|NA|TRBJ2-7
TGTGCCAGCAGCCGCCCATTAGGGACAGGGAGTCACGAGCAGTACTTC
CASSRPLGTGSHEQYF
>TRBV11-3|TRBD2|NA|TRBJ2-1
TGTGCCAGCAGCTCCCGGACTAGCGGGTTCTACAATGAGCAGTTCTTC
CASSSRTSGFYNEQFF
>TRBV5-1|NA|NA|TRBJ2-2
TGCGCCAGCAGCTTGACAACGTTTGCGAACACCGGGGAGCTGTTTTTT
CASSLTTFANTGELFF
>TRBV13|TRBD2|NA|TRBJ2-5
TGTGCCAGCAGCCGAACGGGTACTAGCGGGAGGGGCCAAGAGACCCAGTACTTC
CASSRTGTSGRGQETQYF
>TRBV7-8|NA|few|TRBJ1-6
TGTGCCAGCGGGAGACAGGCGCCGGCGCCCCTCCACTTT
CASGRQAPAPLHF
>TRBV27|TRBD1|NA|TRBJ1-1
TGTGCCAGCAGTTTAGGAAGGGGGCGACTGAACACTGAAGCTTTCTTT
CASSLGRGRLNTEAFF
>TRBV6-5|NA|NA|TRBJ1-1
TGTGCCAGCAGTTACGGAGGGTTACAGGTTGAAGCTTTCTTT
CASSYGGLQVEAFF
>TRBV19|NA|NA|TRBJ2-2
TGTGCCAGTAGTTTGGGGGCTGTCGGGGAGCTGTTTTTT
CASSLGAVGELFF
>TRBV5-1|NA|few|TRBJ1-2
TGCGCCAGCAGCCCCGGGGGAAGGGACGATGGCTACACCTTC
CASSPGGRDDGYTF
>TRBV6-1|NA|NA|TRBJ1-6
TGTGCCAGCAGTGAAGCTTCCGGACAACCGTATTCACCCCTCCACTTT
CASSEASGQPYSPLHF
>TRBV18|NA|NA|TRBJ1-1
TGTGCCAGCTCACCGACCAAACAGGGAGCAACTGAAGCTTTCTTT
CASSPTKQGATEAFF
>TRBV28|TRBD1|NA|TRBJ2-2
TGTGCCAGCTTGGGACAGATAAACACCGGGGAGCTGTTTTTT
CASLGQINTGELFF
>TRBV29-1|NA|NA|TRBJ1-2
TGCAGCGCCCCCGAGGACAGTAACTATGGCTACCCCTTC
CSAPEDSNYGYPF
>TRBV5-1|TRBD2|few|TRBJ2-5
TGCGCCAGCAGCTTAAGCGGGGGGGCCTTTGAGACCCAGTACTTC
CASSLSGGAFETQYF
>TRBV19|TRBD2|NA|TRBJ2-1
TGTGCCAGTAGTAGGATGAGTACCGGGGGAGGGAGGGATGAGCAGTTCTTC
CASSRMSTGGGRDEQFF
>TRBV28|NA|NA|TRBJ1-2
TGTGCCAGCAGTTTCAGGGGTTTAGGGGGTGGCTACACCTTC
CASSFRGLGGGYTF
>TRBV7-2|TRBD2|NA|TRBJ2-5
TGTGCCAGCAGCTCTCCTCCTAGCGGGAGGGGTGCGGAGACCCAGTACTTC
CASSSPPSGRGAETQYF
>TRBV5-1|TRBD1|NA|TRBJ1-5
TGCGCCAGCAGCTTTGGGACAGGGGGCAATCAGCCCCAGCATTTT
CASSFGTGGNQPQHF
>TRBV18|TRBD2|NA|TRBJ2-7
TGTGCCAGCTCACCACCGCTAGCGGGGAAGGGCGAGCAGTACTTC
CASSPPLAGKGEQYF
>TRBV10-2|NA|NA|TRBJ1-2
TGCGCCAGCAGTGTGGGGGGGTATGGCTACACCTTC
CASSVGGYGYTF
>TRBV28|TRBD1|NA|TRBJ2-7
TGTGCCAGCAGCCGTCCCGGGACAGGGATCAACGAGCAGTACTTC
CASSRPGTGINEQYF
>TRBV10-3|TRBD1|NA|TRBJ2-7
TGTGCCATCAGCGGAGGACAGGGTCTTGTTTACGAGCAGTACTTC
CAISGGQGLVYEQYF
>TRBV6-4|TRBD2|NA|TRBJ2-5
TGTGCCAGCACCGTGGGGGGGTGGCGGAGGTACCAAGAGACCCAGTACTTC
CASTVGGWRRYQETQYF